The source of this TCR beta chain is a study of blood T cell repertoires in COVID-19. The CDR3 sequence is 14 residues long. Germline CDR1 and CDR2: SGHNT and YYREEE (reference sequence). V gave up 0 bases and J gave up 4 bases, with 10 bases separating them. The table came from immunoSEQ multiplex PCR; TCRdb's copy has only in-frame clones and leaves some out. The table records more than 300,000 clones, more than 75% of them present only once. Study members were between about 18 and 100 years old and lived in about two dozen US regions. Categorization into cohorts depended on clinical history that participants reported.

This receptor was identified in a man aged 35 to 55 in a cohort exposed to, infected with or recovered from COVID-19 (not recorded which). The source material was PBMCs or T cells enriched from blood (not recorded which). The rearrangement links TRBV5-4 to TRBJ1-2; TRBD1 might be the D (6 bases). For the CDR3, the DNA is TGTGCCAGCAGCTTGGGGGGGCCCGTCTATGGCTACACCTTC. Translation: CASSLGGPVYGYTF.